Each of the 5 T cell receptor beta chains below was sequenced from the same sample in a study of blood T cell repertoires in COVID-19 (dated by TCRdb to the early 2020s). Libraries were constructed by the immunoSEQ multiplex PCR assay. As stored in TCRdb, this immuneACCESS dataset retains in-frame rearrangements with V and J assigned. A fraction of the clones does not appear; measured against another copy, unresolved V genes explain less than half of the discrepancy, and the remainder lacks a known reason. The sample includes tens of thousands of clones, with 82% observed a single time. Roughly an eighth of the sample rests with the top ten. Material for sequencing was peripheral blood. The receptors shown here come from a woman of 80 years or more with acute or convalescent COVID-19.

This chain joins TRBV29-1 and TRBJ1-2; 10 bases align to TRBD1. The junction had 6 bases not matched to a gene; V was cut back by 6 bases and J by 8 bases. Germline V gene sequence: CDR1 SQVTM, CDR2 ANQGSEA. CDR3 length equals 12 residues. In DNA form, the CDR3 reads TGCAGCGTGGGCCGGGACAGGGGAGGCTACACCTTC. This translates into CSVGRDRGGYTF.

The chain employs TRBV3-1 (or the pseudogene TRBV3-2) and TRBJ2-7, with D possibly being TRBD2 (5 bases). Germline V gives CDR1 LGHDT, CDR2 YNNKEL (reference sequence). Trimming shortened V by 1 base and J by 5 bases, and 15 bases separated the two germline ends. The CDR3 sequence is 15 residues long. In DNA form, the CDR3 reads TGTGCCAGCAGCCAAGGACTACCGCAGCGGAACGAGCAGTACTTC. Amino acids: CASSQGLPQRNEQYF.

V and J are TRBV2 and TRBJ1-2, with D possibly matching TRBD1 (5 bases). CDR3 length equals 16 residues. V gave up 1 base and J gave up 4 bases, with 16 bases separating them. Germline CDR1 SNHLY, CDR2 FYNNEI. CDR3 region: CASSEDQGSPIYGYTF. Written as DNA, the CDR3 is TGTGCCAGCAGTGAAGACCAGGGTTCGCCTATCTATGGCTACACCTTC.

The V and J genes are TRBV9 and TRBJ2-7; 7 bases match TRBD1. Germline V gene sequence: CDR1 SGDLS, CDR2 YYNGEE. CDR3 length: 14 residues. After removal of 0 bases from V and 6 bases from J, the junction contained 6 bases not matched to a gene. The CDR3 DNA reads as TGTGCCAGCAGCGTAGGGGACAGTTTGCGCGAGCAGTACTTC. It translates to CASSVGDSLREQYF.

V and J are TRBV27 and TRBJ1-2; no firm D call. Germline V gene lookup returns CDR1 MNHEY and CDR2 SMNVEV (reference sequence). The V and J ends lost 3 bases and 5 bases respectively, with 13 bases between them. This CDR3 spans 14 amino acids. This chain's CDR3 is CASSLIGSGYGYTF. The DNA of the CDR3 is TGTGCCAGCAGTTTGATAGGGAGCGGGTATGGCTACACCTTC.